This TCR beta chain was profiled in a study of patients and donors after allogeneic stem cell transplantation. V trimming: 4 bases; J trimming: 2 bases; junction bases outside the gene matches: 12. From germline, CDR1 is MDHEN and CDR2 SYDVKM. The CDR3 loop spans 17 amino acids. TCRdb ran MiXCR on the RT-PCR reads and lists one entry per CDR3 protein. The sample lists hundreds of thousands of distinct CDR3 sequences, 38% occurring once. Sequencing used blood, either unsorted or a sorted T cell fraction (not recorded which). The chain uses TRBV28 and TRBJ1-2; 8 bases align to TRBD1. This sequence was found in a human donor who was either an allogeneic HSCT recipient or a stem cell or donor lymphocyte infusion donor (not recorded which). It is not recorded whose cells these are; they may come from a transplant donor. CDR3 sequence (DNA): TGTGCCAGCAGTTCGCCGGGGCAGGGGGCAGGAAACTATGGCTACACCTTC. Translating it yields CASSSPGQGAGNYGYTF.